Reported below is one TCR beta chain. Germline V gene lookup returns CDR1 LNHNV and CDR2 YYDKDF (reference sequence). Trimming removed 3 bases from V and 4 bases from J; junction bases left unmatched: 7. The CDR3 has 15 amino acids. The table came from immunoSEQ multiplex PCR; TCRdb's copy has only in-frame clones and leaves some out. Here the sample spans about 7,600 clones, approximately 90% being singletons. Time point denoted: week 3, after first cycle of checkpoint inhibitor. At 12 weeks after first infusion, RECIST 1.1 defined response for most patients. Patients had no prior systemic cancer treatment, immunosuppressants or other active cancers. The data stem from a study of blood T cell dynamics during melanoma immunotherapy. Overall study: First-line therapy was either pembrolizumab or nivolumab with ipilimumab for metastatic melanoma.

The V gene is TRBV15, the J gene TRBJ1-1; 8 bases are shared with TRBD1. This clonotype originated in a human donor with melanoma. This material consisted of blood, taken from a patient treated with checkpoint blockade. The CDR3 region has the DNA TGTGCCACCAGCAGGGATCAGGGGGCGGTCACTGAAGCTTTCTTT. Protein sequence: CATSRDQGAVTEAFF.